A single sample gave rise to the 7 T cell receptor beta chains below, sequenced in a study of siplizumab effects on memory and regulatory T cells. The table came from immunoSEQ multiplex PCR; TCRdb's copy has only in-frame clones and leaves some out. This table holds more than 60,000 clones, just over 90% found once. Material: CD8+ T cells sorted from blood. Every receptor here comes from a human donor in good health.

The chain employs TRBV10-3 and TRBJ1-1, with D tentatively TRBD1 (5 bases). CDR1 is ENHRY, CDR2 SYGVKD, per germline. The V and J ends lost 7 bases and 0 bases respectively, with 21 bases between them. The CDR3 runs 17 residues. The CDR3 here is CAIISVLGGSMNTEAFF. The CDR3 nucleotides are TGTGCCATCATATCGGTCCTGGGGGGATCGATGAACACTGAAGCTTTCTTT.

Of note for this clone: The identical CDR3 is also encoded by other nucleotide sequences in the sample. The rearrangement uses TRBV4-1 and TRBJ2-7, with D perhaps TRBD1 (6 bases). The V end was cut by 0 bases, the J end by 1 base, with 7 bases between. Germline lookup yields CDR1 MGHRA and CDR2 YSYEKL. The CDR3 is 14 residues long. CDR3 loop: CASSQEGGSYEQYF. The CDR3 region has the DNA TGCGCCAGCAGCCAAGAAGGGGGTTCCTACGAGCAGTACTTC.

This chain joins TRBV19 and TRBJ1-4; D may be TRBD1 (5 bases). The V gene's germline CDR1 is LNHDA and CDR2 SQIVND (reference sequence). V lost 6 bases and J 7 bases, leaving 6 bases between the germline ends. The CDR3 covers 11 residues. The CDR3 DNA reads TGTGCCAGTAGCACAGGTGAAAAACTGTTTTTT. The encoded protein is CASSTGEKLFF.

The J gene is TRBJ2-7, the V gene TRBV7-9, with D possibly TRBD1 on 6 matching bases. Per the germline V gene, CDR1 is SEHNR and CDR2 is FQNEAQ (reference sequence). The length of the CDR3 is 12 residues. The V end lost 2 bases, the J end lost 5 bases, and 7 bases lay between the germline ends. CDR3 in amino acids: CASSLKGDEQYF. The CDR3 nucleotides are TGTGCCAGCAGCTTAAAGGGGGACGAGCAGTACTTC.

The chain employs TRBV6-1 and TRBJ1-1, with D maybe TRBD1 (5 bases). The V gene lost 4 bases and the J gene lost 1 base, with 16 bases spanning the gap. This CDR3 region has 16 residues. Germline values: CDR1 MNHNS, CDR2 SASEGT. The CDR3 coding sequence is TGTGCCAGCAGTGTGGGGGGGAGATTAAGGAACACTGAAGCTTTCTTT. Its protein product is CASSVGGRLRNTEAFF.

V is TRBV27 and J is TRBJ1-5; 8 nucleotides align to TRBD1. Germline CDR1 is MNHEY and CDR2 is SMNVEV (reference sequence). This CDR3 is 14 amino acids long. V lost 4 bases to trimming and J lost 7 bases; unmatched junction nucleotides: 6. The CDR3: CASSWTGLGQPQHF. The DNA for the CDR3 is TGTGCCAGCAGTTGGACAGGGTTAGGCCAGCCCCAGCATTTT.

The chain uses TRBV5-8 and TRBJ1-1; D uncertain. The germline CDR1 and CDR2 sequences are SGHTS and YDEGEE. The CDR3 length is 13 residues. V was cut by 4 bases and J by 1 base, with 8 bases left in between. CDR3 in amino acids: CASSTFANTEAFF. CDR3 DNA sequence: TGTGCCAGCAGCACCTTCGCGAACACTGAAGCTTTCTTT.